This T cell receptor (beta chain) derives from a study of post-analysis software for immune sequencing data. On the study more broadly: The study covered relapsing-remitting, secondary progressive and progressive-relapsing courses of multiple sclerosis. Regarding the study as a whole: People with multiple sclerosis had a significantly lower normalized Chao1 diversity than controls did. Same-batch samples co-clustered strongly by F measure. Patients had higher frequencies than controls of about 5 TRBV segments, including TRBV5-6, TRBV5-1 and TRBV20-1.

TCR beta cDNA libraries had unique molecular identifiers. cDNA molecules numbering roughly 0.5 million came from roughly 1 to 10 million T cells. In TCRdb, the PCR reads were re-called with MiXCR into one record per CDR3 protein. The table has roughly 540,000 distinct CDR3 sequences, 34% seen once. Points on this clonotype: Its matching antigen is unknown.

This CDR3 is 14 amino acids long. Germline CDR1 reads SEHNR; CDR2 reads FQNEAQ (reference sequence). The ends were cut back, 1 base at V and 5 bases at J, with 11 bases in the middle. The TCR sequence derives from a girl aged 2-17 years with multiple sclerosis. The rearrangement links TRBV7-9 to TRBJ2-5; no clear D gene. Sequenced input: blood. For the CDR3, the DNA is TGTGCCAGCAGCTTAGTATCGGTTGAGGAGACCCAGTACTTC. It codes for CASSLVSVEETQYF.